The next 18 T cell receptor beta chains were all read from a single sample in a study of low-dose radiotherapy and immunotherapy resistance in tumors. Time point defined: before trial treatment. Gene-specific TRAV and TRBV primers were used for first-strand cDNA, covering alpha and beta chains. A constant-region primer paired with the V-primer adapter amplified TCRs over about 19 PCR cycles. TCRdb itself ran the reads through MiXCR, one entry per CDR3 protein. Of under 90,000 distinct CDR3 sequences in the sample, around 30% were seen once. Specimen: PBMCs, collected before treatment. Every receptor here comes from a female donor with ovarian cancer.

The rearrangement uses TRBV14 and TRBJ2-1; weak D call: TRBD1 (6 bases). The CDR3 length is 15 residues. V was cut by 3 bases and J by 4 bases, with 13 bases left in between. Germline CDR1 and CDR2: SGHDN and FVKESK. The CDR3 loop is CASSQLGAWYNEQFF. CDR3 in DNA: TGTGCCAGCAGCCAGTTGGGGGCCTGGTACAATGAGCAGTTCTTC.

This clonotype has only one observation. The chain joins TRBV5-4 to TRBJ1-2; D call uncertain. CDR1 and CDR2 (germline): SGHNT, YYREEE (reference sequence). V lost 4 bases and J 2 bases, leaving 12 bases between the germline ends. The CDR3 spans 14 residues. This chain's CDR3 is CASSPEAKNYGYTF. As DNA, the CDR3 is TGTGCCAGCAGCCCGGAGGCCAAGAACTATGGCTACACCTTC.

Ten or more counts support this clonotype. V is TRBV12-3 or TRBV12-4 and J is TRBJ1-1; the D gene is possibly TRBD1 (6 bases). Between the trimmed V and J ends, which lost 6 bases and 1 base, there was a span of 9 bases. This CDR3 has 13 residues. CDR3 region: CASSPRGNTEAFF. CDR3 bases: TGTGCCAGCAGCCCCAGGGGGAACACTGAAGCTTTCTTT.

The gene calls are TRBV6-5 and TRBJ2-3; D possibly corresponds to TRBD1 (6 bases). V was trimmed by 10 bases and J by 1 base, leaving 21 bases between them. The CDR3 covers 16 residues. Germline V CDR1 and CDR2: MNHEY, SVGAGI. Here the CDR3 reads CATRTRGNSGTDTQYF. The CDR3 region has the DNA TGTGCCACTCGGACCAGGGGAAATTCAGGCACAGATACGCAGTATTTT.

Many counts were recorded for this clonotype. V usage is TRBV10-2 and J usage is TRBJ2-2; D gene unclear. This CDR3 contains 12 residues. V was trimmed by 4 bases and J by 6 bases, leaving 6 bases between them. Germline CDR1 is WSHSY and CDR2 is SAAADI. Here the CDR3 DNA reads TGCGCCAGCAGTGCTGTAGCCGGGGAGCTGTTTTTT. Encoded protein: CASSAVAGELFF.

Notes on this clonotype: A much larger clone differs by one base, so this may be a read error. The chain employs TRBV20-1 and TRBJ2-1; 11 nucleotides agree with TRBD1. CDR1 is DFQATT, CDR2 SNEGSKA, per germline (reference sequence). Trimming took 5 bases from V and 10 from J; bases not matched to a gene: 13. The CDR3 runs 15 residues. In nucleotides, the CDR3 is TGCAGTGCTGGGCGAAGGGGGACAGGGGGTTACGAGCAGTTCTTC. This translates into CSAGRRGTGGYEQFF.

This clonotype has at least ten counts. The chain combines TRBV29-1 with TRBJ2-3, with 11 bases aligning to TRBD2. This CDR3 is built from 14 residues. V lost 6 bases to trimming and J lost 1 base; unmatched junction nucleotides: 3. CDR1 and CDR2 from the germline V gene are SQVTM and ANQGSEA. CDR3 in DNA: TGCAGCGTCGCACTAGCGGGGGGCACAGATACGCAGTATTTT. Encoded protein: CSVALAGGTDTQYF.

CDR3 coding DNA: TGTGCCAGCAGCCAAGAGCCGGGACAATTCCTCTACGAGCAGTACTTC. Protein sequence: CASSQEPGQFLYEQYF. V and J are TRBV14 and TRBJ2-7, with D perhaps matching TRBD1 (6 bases). Germline CDR1 and CDR2: SGHDN and FVKESK. V was shortened by 0 bases and J by 3 bases, with 15 bases between the two germline ends. The CDR3 sequence is 16 residues long.

The table lists this clonotype with many counts. The chain is built from TRBV20-1 and TRBJ1-2; possibly TRBD1 for D (5 bases). The CDR3 runs to 17 residues. V gave up 1 base and J gave up 4 bases, with 22 bases separating them. Germline V gene data show CDR1 as DFQATT and CDR2 as SNEGSKA (reference sequence). Here the CDR3 reads CSARVGTPGFSGYGYTF. CDR3 coding DNA: TGCAGTGCTAGAGTCGGGACCCCGGGTTTTTCGGGCTATGGCTACACCTTC.

The chain combines TRBV7-6 with TRBJ2-1; 9 nucleotides agree with TRBD2. V dropped 5 bases and J dropped 9; count of bases not matched to a gene: 17. The CDR3 has 17 residues. CDR1 is SGHVS, CDR2 FNYEAQ, per germline. Written as DNA, the CDR3 is TGTGCCAGCAGCCCGAGGCGGCGGGGGGGAACGGGGGGTGAGCAGTTCTTC. This codes for CASSPRRRGGTGGEQFF. The entire variable domain, with the rest obtained from reference TRBV7-6 and TRBJ2-1, is as follows: GAGVSQSPRYKVTKRGQDVALRCDPISGHVSLYWYRQALGQGPEFLTYFNYEAQQDKSGLPNDRFSAERPEGSISTLTIQRTEQRDSAMYRCASSPRRRGGTGGEQFFGPGTRLTVL.

The chain combines TRBV5-5 with TRBJ2-1; TRBD2 is a possible D gene (6 bases). Germline loops: CDR1 SGHKS, CDR2 YYEKEE (reference sequence). The CDR3 is 15 amino acids. V shed 3 bases and J shed 4 bases, with 14 bases lying between them. The CDR3 sequence is CASSSGVAEYNEQFF. CDR3 DNA sequence: TGTGCCAGCAGCTCTGGGGTAGCGGAATACAATGAGCAGTTCTTC.

The chain has TRBV6-2 or TRBV6-3 and TRBJ1-1; TRBD1 matches at 7 bases. This CDR3 region has 14 residues. Germline V gives CDR1 MNHEY, CDR2 SVGEGT. V gave up 7 bases and J gave up 1 base; unmatched junction bases: 6. The CDR3 DNA reads TGTGCCAGCACTACACGACAGGGGAACACTGAAGCTTTCTTT. The encoded protein is CASTTRQGNTEAFF.

The V call is TRBV7-2, the J call TRBJ2-7; tentatively, D is TRBD2 (6 bases). This CDR3 comprises 14 residues. Germline CDR1 reads SGHTA; CDR2 reads FQGNSA. V gave up 5 bases and J gave up 7 bases, with 18 bases separating them. The CDR3 region has the DNA TGTGCCAGCAGCGGACACGGGGGTTCGGGGGAGCAGTACTTC. Its translation is CASSGHGGSGEQYF.

This clonotype was picked up many times. The chain employs TRBV5-4 and TRBJ2-1; D might be TRBD2 (6 bases). Germline V gene sequence: CDR1 SGHNT, CDR2 YYREEE (reference sequence). CDR3 length: 14 amino acids. V lost 5 bases to trimming and J lost 6 bases, with 15 bases between them. This CDR3 is CASSRSSGPNEQFF. CDR3 nucleotide sequence: TGTGCCAGCAGTCGCTCGAGCGGGCCCAATGAGCAGTTCTTC. The full variable domain, completed using reference TRBV5-4 and TRBJ2-1, is ETGVTQSPTHLIKTRGQQVTLRCSSQSGHNTVSWYQQALGQGPQFIFQYYREEENGRGNFPPRFSGLQFPNYSSELNVNALELDDSALYLCASSRSSGPNEQFFGPGTRLTVL.

As to this clonotype: A much larger clone differs from this one at a single base, so this may be a read error. The CDR3 DNA is TGTGCCAGCAGTGAACCGGGCATCTCTGGAAACACCATATATTTT. It specifies CASSEPGISGNTIYF. The V gene is TRBV25-1, the J gene TRBJ1-3; D uncertain. This CDR3 has 15 residues. V dropped 2 bases and J dropped 0 bases, with 8 bases sitting between them. Germline CDR1 is MGHDK and CDR2 is SYGVNS.

V usage is TRBV20-1 and J usage is TRBJ2-1, with 9 bases identical to TRBD1. The ends lost 4 bases at V and 7 bases at J; junction bases unmatched: 8. The germline gives CDR1 DFQATT, CDR2 SNEGSKA (reference sequence). This CDR3 is built from 14 residues. Here the CDR3 reads CSATGTGSSNEQFF. For the CDR3, the DNA is TGCAGTGCTACTGGGACAGGGAGTTCGAATGAGCAGTTCTTC.

The chain has TRBV6-6 and TRBJ1-5, with no clear D. This CDR3 comprises 13 residues. With 5 bases removed from V and 3 bases from J, the gap between germline ends came to 8 bases. Per the germline V gene, CDR1 is MNHNY and CDR2 is SVGAGI (reference sequence). The CDR3 here is CASSVTVNQPQHF. Here the CDR3 DNA reads TGTGCCAGCAGTGTTACGGTCAATCAGCCCCAGCATTTT.

About this clonotype itself: Only one base separates this from a far larger clonotype, so it likely reflects a read error. This rearrangement joins TRBV4-3 to TRBJ2-1; the match to TRBD1 covers 7 bases. The germline CDR1 and CDR2 sequences are LGHNA and YSLEER. The CDR3 is 16 amino acids. V shed 0 bases, J shed 10 bases, and the junction held 12 bases outside the gene matches. The CDR3 nucleotides are TGCGCCAGCAGCCAAGAACCGAGGACAGGCTCCTACGAGCAGTTCTTC. Translating gives CASSQEPRTGSYEQFF.